A single sample gave rise to the 13 T cell receptor beta chains below, sequenced in a study of T cell responses to AZD1222 COVID-19 vaccine. Clones were sequenced by immunoSEQ multiplex PCR, and TCRdb holds only the in-frame ones, with some missing. This table has 90,000 to 100,000 clones, approximately 88% appearing once. The source was peripheral blood, collected 28 days after the second AZD1222 dose. Receptors were obtained from an adult who received the AZD1222 COVID-19 vaccine.

The chain employs TRBV19 and TRBJ1-3; weak D call: TRBD1 (5 bases). The CDR3 totals 19 residues. Germline lookup yields CDR1 LNHDA and CDR2 SQIVND (reference sequence). V was shortened by 3 bases and J by 1 base, with 22 bases between the two germline ends. CDR3 sequence: CASSMAVFGMGGSGNTIYF. DNA of the CDR3: TGTGCCAGTAGTATGGCTGTATTCGGCATGGGGGGGTCTGGAAACACCATATATTTT.

The chain joins TRBV10-2 to TRBJ1-6, with TRBD1 identical over 10 bases. Germline assignment: CDR1 WSHSY and CDR2 SAAADI. V shed 8 bases, J shed 7 bases, and the junction held 5 bases outside the gene matches. CDR3 length: 14 residues. Here the CDR3 DNA reads TGCGCCAGCTCCAGGGACAGGGGAAATTCACCCCTCCACTTT. Encoded protein: CASSRDRGNSPLHF.

This rearrangement joins TRBV20-1 to TRBJ1-4; 10 nucleotides line up with TRBD1. Losses at the gene ends were 3 bases for V and 8 bases for J; bases not matched to a gene: 6. This CDR3 has 14 amino acids. Germline V gene sequence: CDR1 DFQATT, CDR2 SNEGSKA (reference sequence). The CDR3 DNA reads as TGCAGTGCTAGTCCAGGGACAGGGGACGAAAAACTGTTTTTT. Residues: CSASPGTGDEKLFF.

The V and J genes are TRBV4-2 and TRBJ2-7, with TRBD2 matching 10 bases. The CDR3 is 14 amino acids. The J segment lost 12 bases and the V segment lost 1 base, leaving 9 bases of the junction unmatched. Germline CDR1 is LGHNA and CDR2 is YNFKEQ. The CDR3, as DNA: TGTGCCAGCAGCCAAGCGGCTAGCGGGAGCATCCCGTACTTC. This gives the protein CASSQAASGSIPYF.

The genes are TRBV7-3 and TRBJ2-3; the D gene is possibly TRBD1 (7 bases). The V end lost 5 bases, the J end lost 5 bases, and 17 bases lay between the germline ends. Germline CDR1 and CDR2: SGHTA and FQGTGA. The CDR3 length is 15 residues. CDR3 sequence: CASSLQGQGGDTQYF. The DNA of the CDR3 is TGTGCCAGCAGCCTTCAGGGGCAGGGGGGAGATACGCAGTATTTT.

This chain links TRBV28 with TRBJ2-7; the D gene is possibly TRBD2 (5 bases). Germline CDR1 and CDR2: MDHEN and SYDVKM. V was pared by 3 bases and J by 3 bases, with 6 bases between. This CDR3 spans 12 amino acids. CDR3 amino acids: CASSLGDYEQYF. CDR3 coding DNA: TGTGCCAGCAGTTTGGGAGACTACGAGCAGTACTTC.

The V gene is TRBV9, the J gene TRBJ2-5, with D tentatively TRBD1 or TRBD2 (5 bases each). The CDR3 is 14 amino acids. V lost 4 bases, J lost 1 base, and 11 bases lay in between. Germline V gene lookup returns CDR1 SGDLS and CDR2 YYNGEE. CDR3 region: CASSPQGTQETQYF. CDR3 nucleotides: TGTGCCAGCAGCCCCCAAGGGACCCAAGAGACCCAGTACTTC.

The chain couples TRBV7-3 to TRBJ2-2; D perhaps matches TRBD1 (5 bases). From germline, CDR1 is SGHTA and CDR2 FQGTGA. The CDR3 consists of 14 residues. V was shortened by 1 base and J by 3 bases, with 6 bases between the two germline ends. For the CDR3, the DNA is TGTGCCAGCAGCTTAAGCAGGGACACCGGGGAGCTGTTTTTT. This encodes CASSLSRDTGELFF.

This sequence joins TRBV30 and TRBJ1-2; a possible D gene is TRBD1 (5 bases). CDR1 and CDR2 from the germline V gene are GTSNPN and SVGIG (reference sequence). The CDR3 consists of 14 residues. V was trimmed by 2 bases and J by 2 bases, leaving 12 bases between them. The CDR3, as DNA: TGTGCCTGGAGTAGGACAAATTCGAACTATGGCTACACCTTC. It translates to CAWSRTNSNYGYTF.

As regards this clone: This CDR3 is also generated by other DNA sequences in the sample. V usage is TRBV6-5 and J usage is TRBJ1-1; D is uncertain. The CDR3 has 12 amino acids. Trimming took off 6 bases at V and 0 bases at J, with 5 bases between the two ends. CDR1 is MNHEY and CDR2 is SVGAGI in the germline V gene. CDR3 sequence reads: CASRGVNTEAFF. The CDR3 coding sequence is TGTGCCAGCAGGGGCGTGAACACTGAAGCTTTCTTT.

The chain recombines TRBV6-2 or TRBV6-3 with TRBJ2-1; 9 bases map to TRBD1. Per the germline V gene, CDR1 is MNHEY and CDR2 is SVGEGT. The CDR3 is 17 amino acids. With V trimmed by 0 bases and J by 3 bases, 6 bases remained unmatched. CDR3 sequence: CASSYSRDRVIYNEQFF. DNA for the CDR3: TGTGCCAGCAGTTACTCCCGGGACAGGGTCATCTACAATGAGCAGTTCTTC.

This clone has just a few counts. The chain uses TRBV27 and TRBJ2-5, with D unresolved. Germline V gene data show CDR1 as MNHEY and CDR2 as SMNVEV (reference sequence). Trimming took 0 bases from V and 7 from J, leaving 12 bases between them. The CDR3 has 14 residues. As DNA, the CDR3 is TGTGCCAGCAGTTTATCTCCTCCGGGTTTGACCCAGTACTTC. The encoded protein is CASSLSPPGLTQYF.

The chain uses TRBV29-1 and TRBJ2-1, with 7 bases lining up with TRBD2. Losses at the gene ends were 2 bases for V and 3 bases for J; bases not matched to a gene: 4. CDR3 size: 14 residues. In germline, CDR1 is SQVTM, CDR2 ANQGSEA. The CDR3 here is CSVEWWGGYNEQFF. In nucleotides, the CDR3 is TGCAGCGTTGAATGGTGGGGGGGCTACAATGAGCAGTTCTTC.